This T cell receptor beta chain derives from a study of T-cell memory formation after mild COVID-19. From the 5' RACE reads, TCRdb called clonotypes with MiXCR, one entry per CDR3 protein. Found here are hundreds of thousands of distinct CDR3 sequences, approximately 15% of them singletons; the top ten hold 20% to 25%. Looked up from germline, CDR1 is DFQATT and CDR2 is SNEGSKA (reference sequence). V gave up 6 bases and J gave up 0 bases, with 13 bases separating them. The CDR3 is made up of 14 amino acids. This clonotype was recorded a few times. This TCR was sampled from a man aged 18 to 30 who had mild COVID-19 (a few samples of this study predate the infection). Cell type and time point are not known. The gene calls are TRBV20-1 and TRBJ2-3; no clear D gene. The sample taken for sequencing was PBMCs or a T cell subset sorted from them (not recorded which). The CDR3 DNA is TGCAGTGCCGGCGGCCAACCTAGCACAGATACGCAGTATTTT. The encoded protein is CSAGGQPSTDTQYF.